This is a list of T cell receptor beta chains from one sample in a study of technical replicates of blood from several donors. The protocol was immunoSEQ multiplex PCR, while the TCRdb copy is restricted to in-frame clones and leaves out a portion. In the table there are 90,000 to 100,000 clones, approximately 95% of which are singletons. Sequenced sample: T cells isolated from PBMCs. The receptors stem from a human donor in good health. CDR3s include the opening cysteine and the closing phenylalanine or tryptophan. D genes are given only for firm matches.

d_gene	j_gene	v_gene	len	CDR3aa	CDR3nt
TRBD1	TRBJ2-1	TRBV5-1	15	CASNDQGDSYNEQFF	TGCGCCAGCAACGATCAGGGGGATTCCTACAATGAGCAGTTCTTC
NA	TRBJ2-3	TRBV9	15	CASSAPSLGTDTQYF	TGTGCCAGCAGCGCACCGTCACTTGGCACAGATACGCAGTATTTT
NA	TRBJ2-3	TRBV28	15	CASSLWSGGTDTQYF	TGTGCCAGCAGTTTATGGTCAGGGGGCACAGATACGCAGTATTTT
NA	TRBJ2-7	TRBV2	14	CASSLQRTSYEQYF	TGTGCCAGCAGTCTTCAGCGGACCTCCTACGAGCAGTACTTC
TRBD1	TRBJ1-5	TRBV18	16	CASSPPTGSSNQPQHF	TGTGCCAGCTCACCACCGACAGGGAGTAGCAATCAGCCCCAGCATTTT
TRBD1	TRBJ2-5	TRBV28	14	CASRPPGQGETQYF	TGTGCCAGCAGACCGCCCGGACAGGGAGAGACCCAGTACTTC
TRBD1	TRBJ2-5	TRBV10-1	14	CASSGQTGDETQYF	TGCGCCAGCTCCGGCCAGACAGGGGACGAGACCCAGTACTTC
NA	TRBJ1-1	TRBV11-2	14	CASRDRPANTEAFF	TGTGCCAGCAGAGACAGGCCGGCGAACACTGAAGCTTTCTTT
NA	TRBJ2-7	TRBV20-1	11	CSAPFGYEQYF	TGCAGTGCTCCTTTCGGCTACGAGCAGTACTTC
TRBD1	TRBJ1-1	TRBV19	14	CASRETGVGTEAFF	TGTGCCAGTAGGGAGACAGGGGTTGGCACTGAAGCTTTCTTT
TRBD1	TRBJ1-5	TRBV28	17	CASSSLLRGRGVQPQHF	TGTGCCAGCAGTTCCCTGCTCAGGGGGAGAGGCGTTCAGCCCCAGCATTTT
NA	TRBJ1-2	TRBV27	13	CASGHGQIYGYTF	TGTGCCAGCGGGCACGGACAGATCTATGGCTACACCTTC
NA	TRBJ2-1	TRBV5-1	16	CASSLEGRVSYNEQFF	TGCGCCAGCAGCTTGGAGGGGCGCGTGTCTTACAATGAGCAGTTCTTC
NA	TRBJ1-2	TRBV7-9	13	CASSFNDRSGYTF	TGTGCCAGCAGCTTCAACGACAGGTCTGGCTACACCTTC
NA	TRBJ1-1	TRBV28	16	CASSLPSTQVETEAFF	TGTGCCAGCAGTTTGCCAAGTACCCAGGTAGAGACTGAAGCTTTCTTT
NA	TRBJ2-5	TRBV11-3	14	CASSLDGNQETQYF	TGTGCCAGCAGCTTAGACGGGAACCAAGAGACCCAGTACTTC
TRBD2	TRBJ2-5	TRBV13	17	CASSFNPRGSFGETQYF	TGTGCCAGCAGCTTTAATCCTCGCGGGAGTTTCGGTGAGACCCAGTACTTC
TRBD1	TRBJ1-5	TRBV19	16	CASSMGRDRGHQPQHF	TGTGCCAGTAGTATGGGCAGGGACAGGGGGCATCAGCCCCAGCATTTT
TRBD2	TRBJ2-3	TRBV6-5	14	CASSRGAGPDTQYF	TGTGCCAGCAGTCGGGGAGCGGGGCCAGATACGCAGTATTTT
TRBD1	TRBJ1-3	TRBV9	15	CASSVDRGPGNTIYF	TGTGCCAGCAGCGTCGACAGGGGACCTGGAAACACCATATATTTT
TRBD1	TRBJ2-7	TRBV27	20	CASCRQGNQPGTEASYEQYF	TGTGCCAGCTGTAGACAGGGGAATCAACCTGGAACGGAAGCCTCCTACGAGCAGTACTTC
TRBD1	TRBJ2-1	TRBV7-2	15	CASSTDRGRENEQFF	TGTGCCAGCAGCACGGACAGGGGGAGAGAGAATGAGCAGTTCTTC
NA	TRBJ1-2	TRBV6-5	14	CASSFSAEGYGYTF	TGTGCCAGCAGCTTTAGTGCAGAGGGTTATGGCTACACCTTC
NA	TRBJ1-4	TRBV7-9	14	CASTSGAYNEKLFF	TGTGCCAGCACCTCAGGGGCTTATAATGAAAAACTGTTTTTT
NA	TRBJ2-2	TRBV28	13	CASSLYSTGELFF	TGTGCCAGCAGTTTATACAGCACCGGGGAGCTGTTTTTT
NA	TRBJ1-1	TRBV5-1	14	CASSLAYRNTEAFF	TGCGCCAGCAGCTTGGCCTACAGGAACACTGAAGCTTTCTTT
NA	TRBJ1-2	TRBV5-5	15	CASSLGRISNYGYTF	TGTGCCAGCAGCTTGGGCAGAATCTCTAACTATGGCTACACCTTC
TRBD2	TRBJ2-3	TRBV2	20	CASRGSSDGIAGGPMDTQYF	TGTGCCAGCAGGGGCAGTAGCGATGGAATAGCGGGAGGGCCTATGGATACGCAGTATTTT
NA	TRBJ2-1	TRBV7-2	13	CASSLGTNNEQFF	TGTGCCAGCAGCTTAGGGACAAACAATGAGCAGTTCTTC
NA	TRBJ2-7	TRBV4-1	11	CASSQGSEQYF	TGCGCCAGCAGCCAGGGGAGCGAGCAGTACTTC
TRBD2	TRBJ2-1	TRBV9	17	CASSTRIGLVSVNEQFF	TGTGCCAGCAGCACCCGAATAGGACTAGTTTCTGTCAATGAGCAGTTCTTC
TRBD2	TRBJ2-3	TRBV2	15	CASSGAGGISDTQYF	TGTGCCAGCAGCGGAGCGGGAGGCATTTCAGATACGCAGTATTTT